One sample yielded the 21 T cell receptor beta chains listed below, sequenced in a study of T cell repertoires in cytomegalovirus infection. Antigens of these TCRs are unknown. One entry per CDR3 protein, called by TCRdb with MiXCR from the reads. The data show roughly 700,000 distinct CDR3 sequences, with around a third seen just once and 15% to 20% held by the top ten. The material was cultured PBMCs, obtained from culture after CMV antigen stimulation. Receptor source: a human donor in good health (CMV status not recorded). Some clones in this sample may be carry-over from other donors' samples.

This chain links TRBV11-2 with TRBJ2-5; possible D gene TRBD2, 6 bases. This CDR3 region has 15 residues. Germline assignment: CDR1 SGHAT and CDR2 FQNNGV. V was pared by 2 bases and J by 6 bases, with 16 bases between. CDR3 DNA sequence: TGTGCCAGCAGCTTACTGGCGGGGCTAGAAAAGACCCAGTACTTC. It is translated as CASSLLAGLEKTQYF.

The chain recombines TRBV28 with TRBJ2-1; 8 bases are a match to TRBD2. The CDR3 is 15 amino acids. The germline gives CDR1 MDHEN, CDR2 SYDVKM. J gave up 5 bases and V 3 bases, and 6 bases lay outside the gene matches. CDR3 sequence reads: CASSFGRGEHNEQFF. For the CDR3, the DNA is TGTGCCAGCAGTTTCGGGCGGGGGGAACACAATGAGCAGTTCTTC.

The CDR3 loop reads CASSQEPNEKLFF. CDR3 DNA: TGCGCCAGCAGCCAAGAACCAAATGAAAAACTGTTTTTT. This chain links TRBV4-1 with TRBJ1-4; D remains ambiguous. The V gene's germline CDR1 is MGHRA and CDR2 YSYEKL. This CDR3 has 13 residues. The V and J ends lost 0 bases and 5 bases respectively, with 4 bases between them.

This chain uses TRBV7-8 with TRBJ2-2; D is undetermined. The CDR3 is 14 amino acids. The germline V gene has CDR1 SGHVS and CDR2 FQNEAQ. V lost 2 bases and J lost 8, with 12 bases in between. CDR3 in amino acids: CASSLNWGSGELFF. CDR3 DNA sequence: TGTGCCAGCAGCTTAAATTGGGGTTCGGGGGAGCTGTTTTTT. Using reference TRBV7-8 and TRBJ2-2 for the parts outside the CDR3, the full variable domain is GAGVSQSPRYKVAKRGQDVALRCDPISGHVSLFWYQQALGQGPEFLTYFQNEAQLDKSGLPSDRFFAERPEGSVSTLKIQRTQQEDSAVYLCASSLNWGSGELFFGEGSRLTVL.

The chain recombines TRBV15 with TRBJ1-1; D is ambiguous. CDR1 LNHNV and CDR2 YYDKDF come from the germline V gene (reference sequence). The CDR3 covers 14 residues. Trimming removed 3 bases from V and 2 bases from J, with 10 bases in between. The CDR3 sequence: CATSSLGFNTEAFF. CDR3 in DNA: TGTGCCACCAGCAGCCTGGGTTTTAACACTGAAGCTTTCTTT.

V usage is TRBV7-2 and J usage is TRBJ2-3, with D hard to call. Trimming pared 1 base from V and 1 base from J, leaving 9 bases between. Germline V gives CDR1 SGHTA, CDR2 FQGNSA. This CDR3 is 15 amino acids long. The CDR3 spells CASSLDSSGTDTQYF. The CDR3 DNA reads as TGTGCCAGCAGCTTAGATTCCAGCGGCACAGATACGCAGTATTTT.

This clonotype was recorded once. In nucleotides, the CDR3 is TGTGCCAGCTCGCTCCGGGACTACAACACCGGGGAGCTGTTTTTT. Protein: CASSLRDYNTGELFF. J is TRBJ2-2 and V is TRBV18, with 7 bases matching TRBD2. V lost 6 bases, J lost 2 bases, and 6 bases stayed unmatched. CDR3 size: 15 residues. The V gene's germline CDR1 is KGHSH and CDR2 LQKENI.

The chain employs TRBV15 and TRBJ1-5; D ambiguous. The CDR3 is 12 residues long. The germline V and J ends were trimmed by 4 bases and 7 bases, with 8 bases remaining between them. The germline gives CDR1 LNHNV, CDR2 YYDKDF (reference sequence). Here the CDR3 DNA reads TGTGCCACCAGCAAAGCTGGGCAGCCCCAGCATTTT. This translates into CATSKAGQPQHF.

This clonotype was observed a few times. The V gene is TRBV28, the J gene TRBJ2-5, with D uncertain. The CDR3 length is 12 residues. V lost 6 bases and J 1 base, leaving 6 bases between the germline ends. The germline V gene has CDR1 MDHEN and CDR2 SYDVKM. The CDR3 DNA reads TGTGCCAGCAGAGGGTCCCAAGAGACCCAGTACTTC. Translating gives CASRGSQETQYF.

This chain joins TRBV6-2 or TRBV6-3 and TRBJ2-2; weak D call: TRBD1 (5 bases). This CDR3 comprises 17 residues. V was clipped by 2 bases and J by 2 bases, with 15 bases between them. Germline CDR1 is MNHEY and CDR2 is SVGEGT. This CDR3 reads CASSYDKRQKNTGELFF. The DNA for the CDR3 is TGTGCCAGCAGTTACGATAAGAGACAGAAAAACACCGGGGAGCTGTTTTTT.

V usage is TRBV28 and J usage is TRBJ2-3; D is uncertain. Germline CDR1 and CDR2: MDHEN and SYDVKM. Trimming left V 4 bases short and J 4 bases short, with 12 bases between. The CDR3 has 14 residues. The CDR3 sequence is CASSSTLMADTQYF. The DNA of the CDR3 is TGTGCCAGCAGTTCTACCCTCATGGCAGATACGCAGTATTTT.

The J gene is TRBJ2-2, the V gene TRBV19, with TRBD2 identical over 7 bases. This CDR3 is built from 15 residues. The germline V gene has CDR1 LNHDA and CDR2 SQIVND (reference sequence). J lost 6 bases, V lost 7 bases, and 11 bases had no gene match. The CDR3 protein is CASTPGGGNPGELFF. In DNA form, the CDR3 reads TGTGCCAGTACCCCCGGCGGGGGAAATCCCGGGGAGCTGTTTTTT.

The chain joins TRBV4-1 to TRBJ1-4; D ambiguous. Germline V gene lookup returns CDR1 MGHRA and CDR2 YSYEKL. CDR3 length: 14 residues. Trimming cost V 1 base and J 8 bases, with 11 bases left between them. Here the CDR3 reads CASSQVAYGEKLFF. The CDR3 region has the DNA TGCGCCAGCAGCCAAGTAGCATATGGGGAAAAACTGTTTTTT.

This clonotype was observed a handful of times. This chain links TRBV4-1 with TRBJ2-7; D uncertain. This CDR3 is 15 amino acids long. The germline V gene has CDR1 MGHRA and CDR2 YSYEKL. Between the trimmed V and J ends, which lost 1 base and 3 bases, there was a span of 13 bases. The chain's CDR3 is CASSQVAEPIYEQYF. The DNA of the CDR3 is TGCGCCAGCAGCCAAGTAGCAGAACCAATCTACGAGCAGTACTTC.

In this sample, this clonotype turned up many times. The V gene is TRBV7-2, the J gene TRBJ1-4, with D possibly being TRBD1 (6 bases). The CDR3 covers 14 residues. The ends were cut back, 5 bases at V and 6 bases at J, with 13 bases in the middle. Germline V gene data show CDR1 as SGHTA and CDR2 as FQGNSA. CDR3 bases: TGTGCCAGCAGCCCCCTCGCAGGGGATGAAAAACTGTTTTTT. Its protein is CASSPLAGDEKLFF.

V gene TRBV11-1 combines with J gene TRBJ1-1, with D maybe TRBD1 (6 bases). This CDR3 contains 13 residues. Germline lookup yields CDR1 SGHAT and CDR2 FQDESV (reference sequence). Trimming removed 5 bases from V and 7 bases from J, with 14 bases in between. Written as DNA, the CDR3 is TGTGCCAGCAGCCCATCACGACAGGTTGAAGCTTTCTTT. Amino acid sequence: CASSPSRQVEAFF.

The chain joins TRBV20-1 to TRBJ2-3; 8 nucleotides agree with TRBD2. The germline CDR1 and CDR2 sequences are DFQATT and SNEGSKA (reference sequence). Unmatched junction bases numbered 8, after V lost 4 bases and J lost 2 bases. The CDR3 totals 15 residues. The CDR3 loop is CSANVGTSTTDTQYF. CDR3 coding DNA: TGCAGTGCTAATGTGGGGACTAGTACCACAGATACGCAGTATTTT.

This clonotype was observed at least ten times. This chain joins TRBV7-2 and TRBJ1-2, with D uncertain. V was shortened by 3 bases and J by 0 bases, with 5 bases between the two germline ends. Germline CDR1 is SGHTA and CDR2 is FQGNSA. The CDR3 is 13 residues long. The CDR3 bases are TGTGCCAGCAGCTTCTTAGCTAACTATGGCTACACCTTC. As protein: CASSFLANYGYTF.

This chain connects TRBV19 to TRBJ2-4, with D perhaps matching TRBD2 (5 bases). The V end was cut by 5 bases, the J end by 0 bases, with 17 bases between. The CDR3 contains 17 residues. Germline CDR1 LNHDA, CDR2 SQIVND (reference sequence). Here the CDR3 reads CASSPTTRALAKNIQYF. The CDR3 DNA follows: TGTGCCAGTAGTCCGACTACAAGGGCACTAGCCAAAAACATTCAGTACTTC.

This clonotype appeared a few times. The chain is built from TRBV2 and TRBJ2-5; 7 positions match TRBD1. The CDR3 totals 13 residues. Germline V gives CDR1 SNHLY, CDR2 FYNNEI. Trimming took 8 bases from V and 2 from J; bases not matched to a gene: 5. The CDR3 region is CASQGDGQETQYF. The CDR3 DNA is TGTGCCAGCCAGGGGGACGGGCAAGAGACCCAGTACTTC.

This clonotype was seen more than once but under ten times. The chain couples TRBV9 to TRBJ1-1; D is possibly TRBD1 (6 bases). V lost 0 bases and J 0 bases, leaving 9 bases between the germline ends. The CDR3 consists of 15 residues. CDR1 is SGDLS and CDR2 is YYNGEE in the germline V gene. The CDR3 nucleotides are TGTGCCAGCAGCGTAGGGGGGGGCTTGAACACTGAAGCTTTCTTT. Translation gives CASSVGGGLNTEAFF.